The 21 T cell receptor beta chains in this list originate from one sample, sequenced in a study of blood T cell repertoires in COVID-19. The data were produced by immunoSEQ multiplex PCR, yet TCRdb's version contains in-frame clones alone and is incomplete. This table holds around 150,000 clones, around 80% found once. Sequencing used peripheral blood. The receptors were sampled from a woman in her forties or fifties with acute or convalescent COVID-19.

V usage is TRBV7-2 and J usage is TRBJ1-6, with D perhaps TRBD1 (5 bases). Germline V gene lookup returns CDR1 SGHTA and CDR2 FQGNSA. The CDR3 length is 15 residues. Trimming cost V 1 base and J 8 bases, with 12 bases left between them. CDR3 sequence (DNA): TGTGCCAGCAGCTTAGAGGTGGTGGGGCATTCACCCCTCCACTTT. It is translated as CASSLEVVGHSPLHF.

Points on this clone: Other nucleotide sequences in the sample specify the same CDR3. This sequence joins TRBV3-1 (or the pseudogene TRBV3-2) and TRBJ2-1; no clear D gene. The CDR3 is 14 residues long. Germline values: CDR1 LGHDT, CDR2 YNNKEL (reference sequence). V shed 1 base and J shed 7 bases, with 11 bases lying between them. This CDR3 reads CASSQGGLGNEQFF. In DNA, the CDR3 is TGTGCCAGCAGCCAAGGCGGCTTGGGTAATGAGCAGTTCTTC.

This chain uses TRBV6-6 with TRBJ1-6; a weak D match, TRBD1 (6 bases). The CDR3 contains 13 residues. CDR1 and CDR2 (germline): MNHNY, SVGAGI (reference sequence). V was trimmed by 7 bases and J by 10 bases, leaving 14 bases between them. CDR3 loop: CASTLQGTSPLHF. For the CDR3, the DNA is TGTGCCAGCACTCTACAGGGAACCTCACCCCTCCACTTT.

The gene calls are TRBV6-2 or TRBV6-3 and TRBJ2-7, with TRBD2 matching 13 bases. Germline V gene lookup returns CDR1 MNHEY and CDR2 SVGEGT. The CDR3 has 15 residues. V dropped 6 bases and J dropped 5; count of bases not matched to a gene: 7. The DNA for the CDR3 is TGTGCCAGCAGCCAGAAACTAGCGGGGGGGAACGAGCAGTACTTC. Translation gives CASSQKLAGGNEQYF.

This chain uses TRBV28 with TRBJ1-2; TRBD1 might be the D (5 bases). The CDR3 runs to 13 residues. V shed 7 bases and J shed 4 bases, with 13 bases lying between them. Germline V lookup: CDR1 MDHEN, CDR2 SYDVKM. The CDR3 bases are TGTGCCAGCATTGACAGTAATATCTATGGCTACACCTTC. The encoded protein is CASIDSNIYGYTF.

This chain uses TRBV10-2 with TRBJ1-3; the D gene is possibly TRBD1 (6 bases). The V gene's germline CDR1 is WSHSY and CDR2 SAAADI. This CDR3 has 15 residues. Trimming removed 3 bases from V and 3 bases from J, with 12 bases in between. In nucleotides, the CDR3 is TGCGCCAGCAGTGAACAGGGCGGCAGTGGAAACACCATATATTTT. Translated: CASSEQGGSGNTIYF.

This clone was seen repeatedly, ten times or more. This chain uses TRBV3-1 (or the pseudogene TRBV3-2) with TRBJ1-4; 8 bases are shared with TRBD1. The germline gives CDR1 LGHDT, CDR2 YNNKEL (reference sequence). The CDR3 extends over 16 amino acids. The V gene end was trimmed by 1 base and the J gene end by 4 bases; junction bases not matched to a gene: 5. The CDR3 region is CASSQVPGQDNEKLFF. As DNA, the CDR3 is TGTGCCAGCAGCCAAGTACCGGGACAGGATAATGAAAAACTGTTTTTT.

The chain links TRBV19 to TRBJ2-7; no firm D call. CDR3 length: 13 amino acids. Trimming shortened V by 10 bases and J by 6 bases, and 19 bases separated the two germline ends. The germline V gene has CDR1 LNHDA and CDR2 SQIVND (reference sequence). The CDR3 region has the DNA TGTGCCACCAGCGCCTTTGTGGCCAGCGAGCAGTACTTC. The encoded protein is CATSAFVASEQYF.

This clone was seen a few times. The chain recombines TRBV7-3 with TRBJ1-1; no firm D call. Trimming shortened V by 4 bases and J by 5 bases, and 14 bases separated the two germline ends. Germline V gene sequence: CDR1 SGHTA, CDR2 FQGTGA. This CDR3 is 14 amino acids long. DNA of the CDR3: TGTGCCAGCAGCTCACGACCTGACGGGACTGAAGCTTTCTTT. Its protein is CASSSRPDGTEAFF. Filled out from reference TRBV7-3 and TRBJ1-1, the complete variable domain reads GAGVSQTPSNKVTEKGKYVELRCDPISGHTALYWYRQSLGQGPEFLIYFQGTGAADDSGLPNDRFFAVRPEGSVSTLKIQRTERGDSAVYLCASSSRPDGTEAFFGQGTRLTVV.

This rearrangement joins TRBV10-3 to TRBJ1-1; TRBD1 matches at 7 bases. This CDR3 contains 19 residues. Trimming at V came to 0 bases and at J to 0 bases, leaving 13 bases not matched to a gene. CDR1 and CDR2 from the germline V gene are ENHRY and SYGVKD. CDR3 loop: CAISESTSRTGRMNTEAFF. The CDR3 DNA reads as TGTGCCATCAGTGAGTCGACCAGCAGGACAGGACGCATGAACACTGAAGCTTTCTTT.

The chain is built from TRBV3-1 (or the pseudogene TRBV3-2) and TRBJ2-3; D possibly corresponds to TRBD1 (6 bases). This CDR3 has 16 residues. Trimming took 2 bases from V and 5 from J, leaving 17 bases between them. Germline CDR1 is LGHDT and CDR2 is YNNKEL (reference sequence). CDR3 sequence: CASSQHGMGAKDTQYF. The DNA of the CDR3 is TGTGCCAGCAGCCAACATGGGATGGGGGCGAAAGATACGCAGTATTTT.

This clone was counted only a few times. J is TRBJ1-1 and V is TRBV6-2 or TRBV6-3; 11 nucleotides align to TRBD1. The trim removed 5 bases at V and 6 bases at J, leaving 11 bases unmatched. The CDR3 runs to 16 residues. Germline-derived CDR1 and CDR2 are MNHEY and SVGEGT. CDR3 protein: CASSLLGQGVLPEAFF. As DNA, the CDR3 is TGTGCCAGCAGTCTCCTGGGACAGGGGGTATTACCTGAAGCTTTCTTT.

The V and J genes are TRBV6-4 and TRBJ2-5; 8 bases agree with TRBD2. The CDR3 spans 15 residues. V was clipped by 6 bases and J by 4 bases; unmatched bases: 10. Germline lookup yields CDR1 MRHNA and CDR2 SNTAGT. In DNA form, the CDR3 reads TGTGCCAGCAGCCGGGGGGGGACTAAAGGAGAGACCCAGTACTTC. Protein: CASSRGGTKGETQYF.

The chain uses TRBV4-2 and TRBJ2-4; D not certain. V lost 3 bases and J 10 bases, leaving 13 bases between the germline ends. The CDR3 has 13 amino acids. CDR1 is LGHNA and CDR2 is YNFKEQ in the germline V gene. CDR3 nucleotides: TGTGCCAGCAGCCAGCAAAGAGATGGTATTCAGTACTTC. As protein: CASSQQRDGIQYF.

This chain joins TRBV7-8 and TRBJ2-7; D is possibly TRBD2 (6 bases). Germline V gives CDR1 SGHVS, CDR2 FQNEAQ. The CDR3 has 16 amino acids. V lost 5 bases to trimming and J lost 5 bases, with 22 bases between them. The CDR3 DNA sequence: TGTGCCAGCAGCCCGGGACTCGAGGAGTTTACCGACGAGCAGTACTTC. Encoded protein: CASSPGLEEFTDEQYF.

The chain couples TRBV28 to TRBJ1-1; D is possibly TRBD1 (6 bases). V was pared by 5 bases and J by 6 bases, with 13 bases between. This CDR3 spans 13 amino acids. CDR1 and CDR2 (germline): MDHEN, SYDVKM. CDR3 nucleotides: TGTGCCAGCAGTCCAAGACAGGACGCTGAAGCTTTCTTT. Translating gives CASSPRQDAEAFF.

V and J are TRBV19 and TRBJ1-4, with D perhaps matching TRBD1 (5 bases). CDR1 and CDR2 from the germline V gene are LNHDA and SQIVND (reference sequence). V was cut by 5 bases and J by 8 bases, with 15 bases left in between. The CDR3 is 14 amino acids. CDR3 in DNA: TGTGCCAGTAGTCTACGGCAGGGAGGGGAAAAACTGTTTTTT. This gives the protein CASSLRQGGEKLFF.

The gene calls are TRBV4-2 and TRBJ2-1; maybe TRBD1 (6 bases). Germline V gene lookup returns CDR1 LGHNA and CDR2 YNFKEQ. V lost 1 base to trimming and J lost 1 base, with 8 bases between them. CDR3 length: 15 amino acids. CDR3 DNA: TGTGCCAGCAGCCAAGGACAGGCTTCCTACAATGAGCAGTTCTTC. Translation: CASSQGQASYNEQFF.

V is TRBV4-2 and J is TRBJ1-2, with 7 nucleotides matching TRBD1. Germline trimming cut 1 base from V and 8 bases from J; bases unmatched to any gene: 7. This CDR3 region has 14 residues. Germline V gene lookup returns CDR1 LGHNA and CDR2 YNFKEQ. CDR3 sequence: CASSQGGRGDGYTF. The CDR3 DNA reads as TGTGCCAGCAGCCAAGGAGGCAGGGGGGACGGCTACACCTTC.

Here the CDR3 DNA reads TGTGCCAGCATACGGGGGAGTAATGAAAAACTGTTTTTT. Translated: CASIRGSNEKLFF. V gene TRBV2 combines with J gene TRBJ1-4; D is possibly TRBD1 (5 bases). V lost 7 bases to trimming and J lost 4 bases, with 10 bases between them. The CDR3 consists of 13 residues. The germline CDR1 and CDR2 sequences are SNHLY and FYNNEI.

This chain links TRBV2 with TRBJ2-1, with 7 bases that match TRBD2. This CDR3 region has 15 residues. V shed 7 bases, J shed 5 bases, and the junction held 11 bases outside the gene matches. The germline V gene encodes CDR1 SNHLY and CDR2 FYNNEI. The CDR3 reads CASTIFWGGHNEQFF. In DNA, the CDR3 is TGTGCCAGCACCATCTTTTGGGGGGGACACAATGAGCAGTTCTTC.